This TCR beta chain was recovered during a study of blood T cell repertoires in COVID-19. In the study overall: Samples representing acute and convalescent COVID-19 were sourced from the United States, Italy and Spain. From T cells, B-cell-depleted T cells, or PBMCs came the material, which was cDNA or gDNA.

As handled by the study authors: Reference gene primers were amplified, and this amplification served to estimate nucleated cell counts. Sequencing used immunoSEQ multiplex PCR; TCRdb keeps in-frame clones, though not all of them. V and J calls and clone size come straight from that table; D and trimming were deduced from the DNA. This table has under 300,000 clones, roughly 87% appearing once. Germline V gene lookup returns CDR1 SGHDT and CDR2 YYEEEE. The germline V and J ends were trimmed by 3 bases and 15 bases, with 19 bases remaining between them. The CDR3 sequence is 13 residues long. The source of this sequence is a man aged 55-75 years who had recovered from COVID-19. The genes are TRBV5-6 and TRBJ2-1; the D gene is possibly TRBD2 (5 bases). The sequencing sample was made of peripheral blood. The CDR3 DNA sequence: TGTGCCAGCAGCTCAGACCTGGACTTTTCGACGTTCTTC. As protein: CASSSDLDFSTFF. The full variable domain, with the rest looked up from reference TRBV5-6 and TRBJ2-1, is DAGVTQSPTHLIKTRGQQVTLRCSPKSGHDTVSWYQQALGQGPQFIFQYYEEEERQRGNFPDRFSGHQFPNYSSELNVNALLLGDSALYLCASSSDLDFSTFFGPGTRLTVL.